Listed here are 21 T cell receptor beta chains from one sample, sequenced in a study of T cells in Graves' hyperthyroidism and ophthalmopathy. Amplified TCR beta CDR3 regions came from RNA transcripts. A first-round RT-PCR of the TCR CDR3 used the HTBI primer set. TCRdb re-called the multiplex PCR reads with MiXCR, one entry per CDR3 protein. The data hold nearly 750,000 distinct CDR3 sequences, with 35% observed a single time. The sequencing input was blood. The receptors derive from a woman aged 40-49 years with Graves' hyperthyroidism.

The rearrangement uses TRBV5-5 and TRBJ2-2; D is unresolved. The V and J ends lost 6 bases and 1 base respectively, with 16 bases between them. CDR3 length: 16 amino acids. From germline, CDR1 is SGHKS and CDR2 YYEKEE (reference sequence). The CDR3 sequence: CASTLHQLQNTGELFF. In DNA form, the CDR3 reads TGTGCCAGCACCCTTCACCAGCTCCAGAACACCGGGGAGCTGTTTTTT. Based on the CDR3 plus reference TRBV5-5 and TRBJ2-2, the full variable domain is DAGVTQSPTHLIKTRGQQVTLRCSPISGHKSVSWYQQVLGQGPQFIFQYYEKEERGRGNFPDRFSARQFPNYSSELNVNALLLGDSALYLCASTLHQLQNTGELFFGEGSRLTVL.

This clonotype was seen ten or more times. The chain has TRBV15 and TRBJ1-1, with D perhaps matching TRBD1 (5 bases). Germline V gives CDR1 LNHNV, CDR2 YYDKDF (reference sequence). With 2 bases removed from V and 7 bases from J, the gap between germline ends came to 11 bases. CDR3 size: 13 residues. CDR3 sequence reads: CATSRTQGYEAFF. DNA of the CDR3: TGTGCCACCAGCAGAACCCAGGGTTATGAAGCTTTCTTT.

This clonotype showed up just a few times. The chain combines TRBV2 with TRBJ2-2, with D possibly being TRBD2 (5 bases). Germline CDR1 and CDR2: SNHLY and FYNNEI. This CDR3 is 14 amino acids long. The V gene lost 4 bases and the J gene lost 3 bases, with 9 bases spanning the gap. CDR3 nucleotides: TGTGCCAGCAGTGTGTCCGGGGACACCGGGGAGCTGTTTTTT. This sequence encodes CASSVSGDTGELFF.

This CDR3 is CASSLGAAGNQPQHF. The CDR3 DNA sequence: TGTGCCAGCAGCTTAGGGGCGGCAGGGAATCAGCCCCAGCATTTT. The chain is built from TRBV7-9 and TRBJ1-5, with D perhaps matching TRBD1 (5 bases). V lost 1 base and J lost 4, with 11 bases in between. CDR3 length equals 15 residues. Germline V CDR1 and CDR2: SEHNR, FQNEAQ (reference sequence).

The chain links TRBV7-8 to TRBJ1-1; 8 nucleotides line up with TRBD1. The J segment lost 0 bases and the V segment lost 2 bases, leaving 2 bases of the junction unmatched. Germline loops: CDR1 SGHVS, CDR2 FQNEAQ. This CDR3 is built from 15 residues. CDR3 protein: CASSLQGAVNTEAFF. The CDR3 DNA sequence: TGTGCCAGCAGCTTACAGGGGGCCGTGAACACTGAAGCTTTCTTT.

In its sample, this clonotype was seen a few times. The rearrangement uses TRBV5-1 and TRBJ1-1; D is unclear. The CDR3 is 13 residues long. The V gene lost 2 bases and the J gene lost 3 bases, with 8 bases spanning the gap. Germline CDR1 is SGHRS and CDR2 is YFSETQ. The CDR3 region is CASSFKYDTEAFF. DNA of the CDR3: TGCGCCAGCAGCTTTAAATACGACACTGAAGCTTTCTTT.

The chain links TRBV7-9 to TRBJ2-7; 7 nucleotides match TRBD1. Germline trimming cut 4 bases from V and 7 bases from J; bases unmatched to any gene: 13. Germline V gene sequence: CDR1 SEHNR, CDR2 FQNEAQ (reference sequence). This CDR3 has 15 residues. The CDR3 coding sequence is TGTGCCAGCAGCTCCTGGTCAGGGGGTCTGTGGGAGCAGTACTTC. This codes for CASSSWSGGLWEQYF.

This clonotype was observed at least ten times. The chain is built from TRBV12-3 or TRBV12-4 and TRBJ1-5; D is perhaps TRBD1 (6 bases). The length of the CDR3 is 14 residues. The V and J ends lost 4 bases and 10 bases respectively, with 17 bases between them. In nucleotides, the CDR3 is TGTGCCAGCAGTTCTCCGGGACAATTTTCTCCCCAGCATTTT. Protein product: CASSSPGQFSPQHF.

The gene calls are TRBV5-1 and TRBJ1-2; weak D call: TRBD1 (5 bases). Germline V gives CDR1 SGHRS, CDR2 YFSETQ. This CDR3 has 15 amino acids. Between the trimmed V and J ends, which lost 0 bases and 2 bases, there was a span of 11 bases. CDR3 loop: CASSLVGTENYGYTF. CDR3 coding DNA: TGCGCCAGCAGCTTGGTGGGGACTGAGAACTATGGCTACACCTTC.

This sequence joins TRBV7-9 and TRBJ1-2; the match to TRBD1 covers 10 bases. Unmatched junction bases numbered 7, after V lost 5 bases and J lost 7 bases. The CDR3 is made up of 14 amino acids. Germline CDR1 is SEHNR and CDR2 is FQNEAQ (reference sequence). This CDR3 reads CASSPPGQGIGYTF. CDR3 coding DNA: TGTGCCAGCAGCCCGCCGGGACAGGGGATTGGCTACACCTTC.

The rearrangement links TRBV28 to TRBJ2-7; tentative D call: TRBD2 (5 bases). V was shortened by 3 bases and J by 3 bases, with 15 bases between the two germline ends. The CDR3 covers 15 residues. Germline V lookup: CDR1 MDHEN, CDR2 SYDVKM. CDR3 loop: CASSFSPRTFYEQYF. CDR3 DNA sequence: TGTGCCAGCAGTTTCTCCCCGCGGACTTTCTACGAGCAGTACTTC.

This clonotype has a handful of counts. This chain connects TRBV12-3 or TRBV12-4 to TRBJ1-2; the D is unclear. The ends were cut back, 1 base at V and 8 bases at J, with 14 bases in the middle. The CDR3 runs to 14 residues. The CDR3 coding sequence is TGTGCCAGCAGTTTAGTAAGGAGATCGGAGGGCTACACCTTC. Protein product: CASSLVRRSEGYTF.

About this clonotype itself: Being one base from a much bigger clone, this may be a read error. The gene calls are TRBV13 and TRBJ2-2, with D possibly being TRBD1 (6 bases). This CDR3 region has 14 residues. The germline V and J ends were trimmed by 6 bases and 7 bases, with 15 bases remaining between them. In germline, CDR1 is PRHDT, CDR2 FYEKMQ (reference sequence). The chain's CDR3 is CASSLNGDNGELFF. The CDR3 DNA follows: TGTGCCAGCAGTCTTAACGGGGACAACGGGGAGCTGTTTTTT.

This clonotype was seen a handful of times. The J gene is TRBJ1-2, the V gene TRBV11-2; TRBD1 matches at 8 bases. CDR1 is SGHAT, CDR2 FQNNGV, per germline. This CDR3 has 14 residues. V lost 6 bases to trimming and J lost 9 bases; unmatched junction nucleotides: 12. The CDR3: CASRTGATSPSYTF. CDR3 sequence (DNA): TGTGCCAGCAGGACAGGGGCTACCTCTCCGAGCTACACCTTC.

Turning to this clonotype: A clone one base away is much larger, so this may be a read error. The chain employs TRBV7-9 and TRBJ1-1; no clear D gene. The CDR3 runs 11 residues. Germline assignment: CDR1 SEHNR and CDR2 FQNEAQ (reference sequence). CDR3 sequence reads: CVSSLKVWLFF. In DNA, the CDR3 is TGTGTCAGCAGCTTGAAGGTGTGGTTGTTCTTT.

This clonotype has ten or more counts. The CDR3 DNA sequence: TGCGCCAGCAGCTTGCCGAGGGGGCGCACGGACGGGGAGCTGTTTTTT. Its translation: CASSLPRGRTDGELFF. The chain uses TRBV5-1 and TRBJ2-2, with 7 bases lining up with TRBD1. The CDR3 totals 16 residues. The germline V gene has CDR1 SGHRS and CDR2 YFSETQ. The V segment lost 1 base and the J segment 7 bases; nucleotides outside the gene matches: 10.

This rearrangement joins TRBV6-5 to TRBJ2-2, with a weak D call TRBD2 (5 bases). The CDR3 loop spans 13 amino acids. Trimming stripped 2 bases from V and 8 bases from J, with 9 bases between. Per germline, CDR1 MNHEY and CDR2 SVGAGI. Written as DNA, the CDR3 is TGTGCCAGCAGTTACGAGGAGGCTGGGGAGCTGTTTTTT. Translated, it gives CASSYEEAGELFF.

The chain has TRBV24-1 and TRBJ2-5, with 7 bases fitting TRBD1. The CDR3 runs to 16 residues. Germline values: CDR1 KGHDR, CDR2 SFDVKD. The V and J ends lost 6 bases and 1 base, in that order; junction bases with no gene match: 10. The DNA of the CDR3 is TGTGCCACCAGTACGTCACAGGGGCGTACCCAAGAGACCCAGTACTTC. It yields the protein CATSTSQGRTQETQYF.

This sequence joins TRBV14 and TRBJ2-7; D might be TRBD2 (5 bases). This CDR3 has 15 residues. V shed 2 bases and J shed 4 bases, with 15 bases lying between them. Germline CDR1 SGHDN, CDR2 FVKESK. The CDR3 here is CASSQLPGEAYEQYF. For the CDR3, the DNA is TGTGCCAGCAGCCAATTGCCCGGGGAAGCGTACGAGCAGTACTTC.

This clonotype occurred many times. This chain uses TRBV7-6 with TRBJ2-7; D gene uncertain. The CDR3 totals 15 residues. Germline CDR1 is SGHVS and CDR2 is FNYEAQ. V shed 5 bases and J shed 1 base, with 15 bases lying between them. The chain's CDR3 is CASSRRYWGSYEQYF. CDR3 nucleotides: TGTGCCAGCAGCCGACGGTACTGGGGTTCCTACGAGCAGTACTTC.

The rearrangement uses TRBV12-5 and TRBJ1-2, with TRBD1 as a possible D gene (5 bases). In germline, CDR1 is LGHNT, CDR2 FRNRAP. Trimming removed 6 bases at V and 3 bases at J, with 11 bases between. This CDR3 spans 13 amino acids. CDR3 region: CASGTGTDYGYTF. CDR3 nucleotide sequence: TGTGCTAGTGGCACCGGGACGGACTATGGCTACACCTTC.